These 7 T cell receptor beta chains came from one sample sequenced in a study of post-analysis software for immune sequencing data (dated by TCRdb to 2013 to 2016). What the work shows at the level of the full study, not this receptor alone: Four or five TRBV segments, including TRBV5-6, TRBV5-1 and TRBV20-1, were significantly more frequent in patients than controls.

Antigens of these TCRs are unknown. The library was obtained by PCR. This sample was sequenced with an Illumina HiSeq 2500. To reduce PCR and sequencing biases, unique molecular identifiers were built into the TCR beta cDNA libraries. TCRdb reprocessed the public reads (quality trimming at Q25 with fastp, clone calling with MiXCR) and kept in-frame beta chains. When rows share a CDR3 protein, they turn into one entry using the most common DNA and genes. This sample lists 600,000 to 700,000 distinct CDR3 sequences; roughly three fifths were detected once. Around 11% of the sample is held by the ten biggest clonotypes. Source material: blood. These receptors all stem from a girl aged 2-15 years with multiple sclerosis.

The chain combines TRBV7-2 with TRBJ1-2; D is perhaps TRBD1 (5 bases). The CDR3 is 14 residues long. The germline V gene has CDR1 SGHTA and CDR2 FQGNSA. V shed 5 bases and J shed 6 bases, with 16 bases lying between them. The DNA for the CDR3 is TGTGCCAGCAGCGTCTGGGACGTCAGGGATGGCTACACCTTC. Translating gives CASSVWDVRDGYTF. The variable domain in full, with the rest retrieved from reference TRBV7-2 and TRBJ1-2, is GAGVSQSPSNKVTEKGKDVELRCDPISGHTALYWYRQSLGQGLEFLIYFQGNSAPDKSGLPSDRFSAERTGGSVSTLTIQRTQQEDSAVYLCASSVWDVRDGYTFGSGTRLTVV.

This sequence joins TRBV20-1 and TRBJ2-7; 14 bases match TRBD2. V lost 3 bases to trimming and J lost 2 bases; unmatched junction nucleotides: 12. The CDR3 runs 18 residues. Germline CDR1 DFQATT, CDR2 SNEGSKA (reference sequence). The DNA for the CDR3 is TGCAGTGCTAGGGGGGCCGGGACTAGCGGGAGCGGTACCTACGAGCAGTACTTC. Translated: CSARGAGTSGSGTYEQYF.

V and J are TRBV6-5 and TRBJ2-7; D gene uncertain. This CDR3 is built from 16 residues. V lost 0 bases, J lost 3 bases, and 15 bases lay in between. Germline V gives CDR1 MNHEY, CDR2 SVGAGI. CDR3 sequence (DNA): TGTGCCAGCAGTTACTCGCGGACGAACTGGGGCTACGAGCAGTACTTC. It is translated as CASSYSRTNWGYEQYF.

This clonotype was observed a few times. The chain recombines TRBV6-2 or TRBV6-3 with TRBJ1-5, with 11 positions matching TRBD1. Germline-derived CDR1 and CDR2 are MNHEY and SVGEGT. This CDR3 comprises 14 residues. The V and J ends lost 6 bases and 5 bases, in that order; junction bases with no gene match: 3. The CDR3 bases are TGTGCCAGCAGAAAGGGACAGGGGGATCAGCCCCAGCATTTT. As protein: CASRKGQGDQPQHF.

This clonotype has just a few counts. The chain carries TRBV7-2 and TRBJ2-5, with 7 bases that match TRBD1. J lost 9 bases, V lost 5 bases, and 6 bases had no gene match. Germline V lookup: CDR1 SGHTA, CDR2 FQGNSA. There are 12 residues in the CDR3. CDR3 nucleotide sequence: TGTGCCAGCAGCAGTCAGGGGGACGCCCAGTACTTC. The encoded protein is CASSSQGDAQYF.

V usage is TRBV6-5 and J usage is TRBJ2-7, with D possibly matching TRBD1 (5 bases). The V end lost 6 bases, the J end lost 8 bases, and 20 bases lay between the germline ends. The germline V gene encodes CDR1 MNHEY and CDR2 SVGAGI. The CDR3 is 14 residues long. The CDR3 DNA reads as TGTGCCAGCAGGCCCGCTAGGGGCGGCCTCAAGCAGTACTTC. Protein: CASRPARGGLKQYF.

V usage is TRBV5-1 and J usage is TRBJ1-4; D call uncertain. CDR3 size: 16 residues. Per the germline V gene, CDR1 is SGHRS and CDR2 is YFSETQ. The ends were cut back, 2 bases at V and 0 bases at J, with 11 bases in the middle. In DNA, the CDR3 is TGCGCCAGCAGCTTATCCGCAGGTGCAACTAATGAAAAACTGTTTTTT. It specifies CASSLSAGATNEKLFF.